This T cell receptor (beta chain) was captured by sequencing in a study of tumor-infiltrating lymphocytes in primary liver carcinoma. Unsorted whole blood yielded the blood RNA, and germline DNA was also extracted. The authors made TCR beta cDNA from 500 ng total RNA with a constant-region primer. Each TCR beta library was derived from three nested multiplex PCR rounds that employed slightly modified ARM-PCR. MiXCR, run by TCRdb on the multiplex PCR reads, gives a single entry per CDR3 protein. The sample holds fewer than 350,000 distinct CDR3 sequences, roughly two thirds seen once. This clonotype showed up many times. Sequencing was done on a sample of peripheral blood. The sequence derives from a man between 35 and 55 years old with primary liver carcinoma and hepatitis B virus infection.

The CDR3 DNA follows: TGTGCCAGCAGTTTTGGACAGGGAAACTACAATGAGCAGTTCTTC. This translates into CASSFGQGNYNEQFF. The chain is built from TRBV12-3 or TRBV12-4 and TRBJ2-1; 8 bases agree with TRBD1. CDR3 length equals 15 residues. Trimming cost V 3 bases and J 3 bases; bases outside gene matches: 4.